This T cell receptor (beta chain) was profiled in a study of T cell responses to AZD1222 COVID-19 vaccine (dated by TCRdb to about 2021). Describing the broader study: TCR sequencing covered approximately 230 trial participants: 207 given two doses of AZD1222 and 26 given two doses of MenACWY control vaccine. Trial participants were enrolled by age into subgroups of 18-55, 56-69 and 70-plus years, and around 150, 29 and 61 TCR-sequenced participants, respectively, were included in these subgroups.

From a lookup of the germline V gene, CDR1 and CDR2 are SGDLS and YYNGEE. The junction shows trimming of 0 bases on V and 12 bases on J, plus 13 bases between the germline ends. Including cysteine and phenylalanine, the CDR3 has 13 amino acids. Only the CDR3 part of the read is kept: 39 bases, read in frame from the first base. Findings and caveats that apply to the study as a whole: Nearly half of unique spike-specific TCRs reportedly recognized epitopes outside regions mutated in the B.1.351 and B.1.1.7 variants. Conclusions about previously exposed vaccinees are limited, since just six or seven AZD1222 recipients were seropositive for SARS-CoV-2 at baseline. CD4 TCRs associated with the vaccine covered the entire spike protein, and the dominant responses were in regions 160-218 and 743-854. After two AZD1222 doses, spike-specific TCR breadth and depth were significantly higher than at day 0 and than in MenACWY recipients. No day 14 peak-response samples were available, so repertoires were characterized only after the peak T cell response. The 56-69-year group was small, and its depth increase did not reach significance, likely because of low power. Participants were mostly white British, with more females than males. The authors suggested clonal diversity may have been underestimated.

Per the publication, the time point label means: about 28 days (+/-7) after the second vaccine dose. AZD1222 recipients given second doses at about 4 weeks or at about 12 weeks were pooled, since spike-specific TCR depth and breadth were not found to differ between the two schedules. The vaccinee samples were drawn from two UK trials, COV001 and COV002, one of which was a single-blind randomized controlled phase 2/3 trial testing AZD1222 (ChAdOx1 nCoV-19) in healthy adults. Trial participant PBMC samples were collected at day 0 and day 28 after the second dose for TCRbeta chain sequencing. This clone has a single count. This clone's antigen is unknown. No quality values exist for individual bases; no much larger clone is one base distant. The CDR3 regions of human TCRbeta chains were subjected to immunosequencing. The authors' analysis ran thus. Repertoire TCRs were matched against a reference library of SARS-CoV-2-specific TCRs generated with the MIRA antigen-specificity platform. Breadth was defined as the fraction of unique TCRs that were SARS-CoV-2-associated. Depth was defined as the fraction of total T cells that were SARS-CoV-2-associated. Using the MIRA data, each spike-specific TCR was mapped to the spike region that the TCR reacts to and placed in a CD4 or CD8 class. Log10-transformed breadth and depth values were compared by one-way ANOVA with Sidak's multiple comparisons tests. The table comes from immuneACCESS by way of TCRdb, which keeps in-frame sequences with V and J called. Part of the clones is missing from these tables; in studies checked, under half for an unresolved V gene and the rest for unknown reasons. The V and J calls and clone size come from that table; D and trimming were worked out from the DNA. In all, the sample holds around 120,000 clones, and approximately 90% of those were seen once. The ten largest account for about 2.5% of the sample.

The specimen comprised peripheral blood, sampled 28 days after the second AZD1222 dose. This TCR came from an adult who received the AZD1222 COVID-19 vaccine. The V and J genes are TRBV9 and TRBJ2-1; a confident D gene designation cannot be given. The CDR3 region reads CASSVVVNPVQFF. The DNA is TGTGCCAGCAGCGTAGTCGTCAATCCGGTGCAGTTCTTC.